This is a list of T cell receptor beta chains from one sample in a study of T-cell memory formation after mild COVID-19. Via MiXCR, TCRdb re-called the 5' RACE reads, giving one row per CDR3 protein. The sample lists some 120,000 distinct CDR3 sequences; 5% to 6.5% were seen once. The material sequenced was PBMCs or a T cell subset sorted from them (not recorded which). Receptor source: an adult woman who had mild COVID-19 (a few samples of this study predate the infection). Cell type and time point are not known. The CDR3 runs from the conserved cysteine through the conserved F or W. A D gene is named only where the DNA matches it firmly. Clone size is given for some rows only: seen once, a few or many times, or a class if the clone is expanded.

. | 13 | many | TRBJ2-3 | TRBV24-1 | CATVGGPGDTQYF | TGTGCCACCGTTGGGGGGCCAGGAGATACGCAGTATTTT
. | 14 | few | TRBJ1-6 | TRBV3-1 | CASSPTGYNSPLHF | TGTGCCAGCAGCCCAACAGGCTATAATTCACCCCTCCACTTT
. | 16 | . | TRBJ1-4 | TRBV5-1 | CASSLGHANSNEKLFF | TGCGCCAGCAGCTTGGGACACGCAAACTCTAATGAAAAACTGTTTTTT
. | 14 | . | TRBJ1-1 | TRBV9 | CASSVAATDREAFF | TGTGCCAGCAGCGTGGCCGCAACAGACCGTGAAGCTTTCTTT
TRBD1 | 18 | few | TRBJ2-1 | TRBV7-9 | CASSLATAGGWWGDEQFF | TGTGCCAGCAGCTTAGCTACCGCAGGGGGTTGGTGGGGCGATGAGCAGTTCTTC
TRBD1 | 15 | . | TRBJ1-1 | TRBV19 | CASSTPNRGRTEAFF | TGTGCCAGTAGTACCCCAAACAGGGGGAGGACTGAAGCTTTCTTT
TRBD2 | 15 | many | TRBJ2-1 | TRBV7-6 | CASSSASGSYNEQFF | TGTGCCAGCAGCTCCGCTAGCGGCTCCTACAATGAGCAGTTCTTC
. | 17 | . | TRBJ2-4 | TRBV7-2 | CASSSNSYGITKNIQYF | TGTGCCAGCAGCTCTAACAGTTACGGGATCACCAAAAACATTCAGTACTTC
TRBD1 | 15 | few | TRBJ1-2 | TRBV24-1 | CATSGTTGGGYGYTF | TGTGCCACCAGTGGCACCACAGGGGGCGGTTATGGCTACACCTTC
. | 15 | few | TRBJ2-3 | TRBV5-1 | CASSPWGGQTDTQYF | TGCGCCAGCAGCCCCTGGGGGGGGCAGACAGATACGCAGTATTTT
. | 15 | many | TRBJ1-1 | TRBV5-1 | CASSLEVRGVTEAFF | TGCGCCAGCAGCTTGGAAGTTCGGGGTGTAACTGAAGCTTTCTTT
. | 14 | . | TRBJ1-3 | TRBV10-3 | CAISDSGYQNTIYF | TGTGCCATCAGTGATTCGGGCTATCAGAACACCATATATTTT
. | 13 | few | TRBJ2-1 | TRBV12-3/TRBV12-4 | CASRTTPYNEQFF | TGTGCCAGTCGGACTACTCCCTACAATGAGCAGTTCTTC
TRBD1 | 16 | many | TRBJ1-1 | TRBV12-3/TRBV12-4 | CASSTIPGTENTEAFF | TGTGCCAGCAGTACCATCCCTGGGACAGAGAACACTGAAGCTTTCTTT